The 3 T cell receptor beta chains presented below share a single source sample, sequenced in a study of read filtering for tumor transcriptome and immune sequencing. From about 400 ng of RNA, a library with molecular barcoded alpha/delta and beta/gamma adaptors was made. TCRdb independently ran MiXCR on the reads; one entry per CDR3 protein. The sample comprises 100,000 to 150,000 distinct CDR3 sequences, 13% of which are singletons, and more than 9.5% rests with the top ten. The sample comprised a population of CD138-negative cells sorted from bone marrow. The source is a donor at least 40 years old with multiple myeloma.

This clonotype has a handful of counts. The chain has TRBV30 and TRBJ2-3, with 7 bases aligning to TRBD2. This CDR3 is 14 amino acids long. Germline CDR1 GTSNPN, CDR2 SVGIG (reference sequence). After removal of 4 bases from V and 2 bases from J, the junction contained 6 bases not matched to a gene. The chain's CDR3 is CAWNPAGLTDTQYF. As DNA, the CDR3 is TGTGCCTGGAACCCAGCGGGACTCACAGATACGCAGTATTTT. Full variable domain (rest looked up from reference TRBV30 and TRBJ2-3): SQTIHQWPATLVQPVGSPLSLECTVEGTSNPNLYWYRQAAGRGLQLLFYSVGIGQISSEVPQNLSASRPQDRQFILSSKKLLLSDSGFYLCAWNPAGLTDTQYFGPGTRLTVL.

This clonotype came up many times. For the CDR3, the DNA is TGTGCCAGCAGTGGTGACAGTGGGAATGAGCAGTTCTTC. Translated: CASSGDSGNEQFF. This chain links TRBV2 with TRBJ2-1; tentative D call: TRBD1 (5 bases). CDR1 is SNHLY, CDR2 FYNNEI, per germline. The CDR3 is 13 residues long. Trimming shortened V by 4 bases and J by 7 bases, and 11 bases separated the two germline ends.

This clonotype was recorded at least ten times. The rearrangement joins TRBV29-1 to TRBJ2-1; TRBD1 might be the D (5 bases). There are 15 residues in the CDR3. The germline V and J ends were trimmed by 2 bases and 2 bases, with 13 bases remaining between them. Germline V gene sequence: CDR1 SQVTM, CDR2 ANQGSEA. The CDR3 nucleotides read TGCAGCGTTGAAATTGGGCAGGGAACCTACAATGAGCAGTTCTTC. Amino acid sequence: CSVEIGQGTYNEQFF.